The next 10 T cell receptor beta chains were all read from a single sample in a study of vaccination and CD4 T cells after COVID-19. With the Oncomine TCR Beta short-read assay, DNA from cultured CD4+ T cells was sequenced. TCRdb recomputed calls from the PCR reads with MiXCR, one row per CDR3 protein. The table records roughly 14,000 distinct CDR3 sequences, around 56% of them present only once. Treatment here: roughly 10-day PBMC culture with coronavirus spike peptide pools or control peptides (ViraFEST assay). The antigens of these receptors remain unknown. Source material: CD4+ T cells from blood, cultured in vitro. These receptors originate from a human donor who had recovered from COVID-19.

CDR3 DNA: TGCAGTGCGAGTCGTTTCGGTGAAAAAGAGACCCAGTACTTC. It specifies CSASRFGEKETQYF. The chain links TRBV20-1 to TRBJ2-5; D is unclear. This CDR3 contains 14 residues. The V end lost 6 bases, the J end lost 3 bases, and 17 bases lay between the germline ends. The germline gives CDR1 DFQATT, CDR2 SNEGSKA (reference sequence).

The rearrangement links TRBV28 to TRBJ2-7, with D unresolved. The CDR3 is 12 residues long. Germline V lookup: CDR1 MDHEN, CDR2 SYDVKM. V dropped 2 bases and J dropped 6 bases, with 8 bases sitting between them. This chain's CDR3 is CASSLVEREQYF. In DNA, the CDR3 is TGTGCCAGCAGTTTAGTAGAACGCGAGCAGTACTTC.

The chain uses TRBV5-1 and TRBJ2-7, with D possibly TRBD1 on 7 matching bases. The DNA end favors TRBJ2-1, so the J call may be wrong. CDR1 is SGHRS and CDR2 is YFSETQ in the germline V gene. The CDR3 spans 14 residues. For the CDR3, the DNA is TGCGCCAGCAGCTTATTTCAGGGGGGCAATGAGCAGTTCTTC. Translating it yields CASSLFQGGNEQFF.

The rearrangement uses TRBV27 and TRBJ1-1; the D gene is possibly TRBD1 (5 bases). Germline assignment: CDR1 MNHEY and CDR2 SMNVEV (reference sequence). Trimming cost V 9 bases and J 4 bases, with 21 bases left between them. The CDR3 consists of 15 residues. This CDR3 is CASLIWGRSGTEAFF. Written as DNA, the CDR3 is TGTGCCAGTCTAATTTGGGGACGTTCCGGCACTGAAGCTTTCTTT.

This chain uses TRBV6-1 with TRBJ2-3, with 14 nucleotides matching TRBD2. Trimming cost V 10 bases and J 6 bases; bases outside gene matches: 9. There are 15 residues in the CDR3. The germline V gene has CDR1 MNHNS and CDR2 SASEGT. CDR3 residues: CATQGTSGSGDTQYF. CDR3 bases: TGTGCCACTCAAGGGACTAGCGGGAGTGGGGATACGCAGTATTTT.

V usage is TRBV27 and J usage is TRBJ1-5; TRBD1 might be the D (5 bases). Trimming removed 5 bases from V and 5 bases from J, with 19 bases in between. Germline V gene sequence: CDR1 MNHEY, CDR2 SMNVEV (reference sequence). The CDR3 runs 16 residues. The CDR3 region is CASSPQLGTPYQPQHF. CDR3 nucleotide sequence: TGTGCCAGCAGTCCCCAACTGGGGACTCCTTATCAGCCCCAGCATTTT.

The J gene is TRBJ2-1, the V gene TRBV28, with 7 nucleotides matching TRBD2. V shed 6 bases and J 9 bases; nucleotides not matched to a gene: 5. CDR1 MDHEN and CDR2 SYDVKM come from the germline V gene. This CDR3 is built from 12 residues. The CDR3 coding sequence is TGTGCCAGCAGACGGGAGGAAGTTGAGCAGTTCTTC. Its protein product is CASRREEVEQFF.

The V and J genes are TRBV20-1 and TRBJ1-5; 10 bases agree with TRBD1. This CDR3 spans 15 amino acids. Germline V lookup: CDR1 DFQATT, CDR2 SNEGSKA (reference sequence). V was clipped by 5 bases and J by 1 base; unmatched bases: 5. In nucleotides, the CDR3 is TGCAGTGCTGCGGGACAGGGGATGAGCAATCAGCCCCAGCATTTT. Protein: CSAAGQGMSNQPQHF.

This clonotype was recorded once. The rearrangement uses TRBV7-9 and TRBJ2-5; no firm D call. Germline assignment: CDR1 SEHNR and CDR2 FQNEAQ (reference sequence). Trimming took 4 bases from V and 4 from J, leaving 16 bases between them. This CDR3 has 15 residues. In nucleotides, the CDR3 is TGTGCCAGCAGCTCCCTTCTGCGCGGTCGAGAGACCCAGTACTTC. It is translated as CASSSLLRGRETQYF.

The V call is TRBV19, the J call TRBJ1-3; no clear D. V lost 8 bases to trimming and J lost 1 base, with 6 bases between them. Germline-derived CDR1 and CDR2 are LNHDA and SQIVND (reference sequence). The CDR3 is made up of 12 amino acids. CDR3 residues: CASAGSGNTIYF. The CDR3, as DNA: TGTGCCAGTGCTGGGTCTGGAAACACCATATATTTT.